These T cell receptor beta chains were read from a single sample in a study of T cells after yellow fever vaccination. In TCRdb, the 5' RACE reads were re-called with MiXCR into one record per CDR3 protein. This sample has more than 120,000 distinct CDR3 sequences, with less than 9.5% found just once. This specimen was CD4+ T cells sorted from PBMCs, taken 5 days after the yellow fever booster vaccination. These receptor sequences come from a man in his thirties or forties who received the YFV17D yellow fever vaccine. The CDR3 runs from the conserved cysteine through the conserved F or W. A D gene is named only where the DNA matches it firmly. Clone sizes are given selectively: once, few, many, or a class where the clone is expanded.

clone_size	v_call	j_call	d_call	cdr3_nt	cdr3_aa
.	TRBV24-1	TRBJ2-3	TRBD1	TGTGCCACCAGTGATTTGCCCCCTGGGACAGGCACAGATACGCAGTATTTT	CATSDLPPGTGTDTQYF
many	TRBV5-6	TRBJ2-4	.	TGTGCCAGCAGCGTCCGGGACAAGATTATTCAGTACTTC	CASSVRDKIIQYF
many	TRBV28	TRBJ2-3	TRBD2	TGTGCCAGCAGCCGGGAGTCTAGCGGGAGCGCAGATACGCAGTATTTT	CASSRESSGSADTQYF
many	TRBV12-3/TRBV12-4	TRBJ2-2	TRBD1	TGTGCCAGCAGTCCCAGGGGGCCCGGCACCGGGGAGCTGTTTTTT	CASSPRGPGTGELFF
many	TRBV12-3/TRBV12-4	TRBJ2-7	.	TGTGCCAGCAGTTTAGGACGACCAAATCCCTACGAGCAGTACTTC	CASSLGRPNPYEQYF
many	TRBV7-2	TRBJ2-3	TRBD2	TGTGCCAGCAGCTACCGACTAGCGGGGGTGGGGACAGATACGCAGTATTTT	CASSYRLAGVGTDTQYF
many	TRBV3-1	TRBJ1-1	.	TGTGCCAGCAGCCAAGGAGGGAACACTGAAGCTTTCTTT	CASSQGGNTEAFF
many	TRBV14	TRBJ2-4	.	TGTGCCAGCAGCCCCCGGAGGCTAGGTGCCAAAAACATTCAGTACTTC	CASSPRRLGAKNIQYF
few	TRBV6-2/TRBV6-3	TRBJ2-3	TRBD1	TGTGCCAGCAGTCGATGGACAGGCCCCACAGATACGCAGTATTTT	CASSRWTGPTDTQYF
many	TRBV28	TRBJ2-1	.	TGTGCCAGCAGCTTACTGGGGGTTCAGTTCTTC	CASSLLGVQFF
many	TRBV4-2	TRBJ2-1	.	TGTGCCAGCAGCTCAGAATCTTTGACTAGTGCAATCTCATTCTCCTACAATGAGCAGTTCTTC	CASSSESLTSAISFSYNEQFF
.	TRBV12-3/TRBV12-4	TRBJ2-1	.	TGTGCCAGCAGTTTTTTTTGGCAAAGCTCCTACAATGAGCAGTTCTTC	CASSFFWQSSYNEQFF
many	TRBV12-3/TRBV12-4	TRBJ2-7	.	TGTGCCAGCAGTTTTACGGCCGAGCAGTACTTC	CASSFTAEQYF
many	TRBV20-1	TRBJ1-4	.	TGCAGTGCTTCCCGACAGGCTGAAAAACTGTTTTTT	CSASRQAEKLFF
many	TRBV7-9	TRBJ2-7	.	TGTGCCAGCACCTCGGGCTACGAGCAGTACTTC	CASTSGYEQYF
many	TRBV11-2	TRBJ2-3	.	TGTGCCAGCAGCTTAGATGGACACGCGACAGATACGCAGTATTTT	CASSLDGHATDTQYF
many	TRBV5-1	TRBJ2-1	TRBD2	TGCGCCAGCAGCTTGGGGAGCGGGGGGGGTTTCGATGAGCAGTTCTTC	CASSLGSGGGFDEQFF
many	TRBV7-9	TRBJ2-3	.	TGTGCCAGCAGCTTAAGGACTACACATACGCAGTATTTT	CASSLRTTHTQYF
many	TRBV29-1	TRBJ2-4	TRBD2	TGCAGCGTTGTTTTCCCTTTCGGGACTAGCGGGATTGAGGCCAAAAACATTCAGTACTTC	CSVVFPFGTSGIEAKNIQYF
few	TRBV21-1	TRBJ1-6	.	TGTGCCAGCACCCGTACAGGGTCCTATAATTCACCCCTCCACTTT	CASTRTGSYNSPLHF
many	TRBV5-1	TRBJ2-2	.	TGCGCCAGCACTCCCGGGACACTAGTCACCGGGGAGCTGTTTTTT	CASTPGTLVTGELFF
many	TRBV25-1	TRBJ2-5	TRBD2	TGTGCCAGCAGTCGCGTTCAGCGGGGGGAGACCCAGTACTTC	CASSRVQRGETQYF
.	TRBV20-1	TRBJ2-1	TRBD1	TGCAGTGCCAGAGGGGGCACCCGCTCGGAGCAGTTCTTC	CSARGGTRSEQFF
many	TRBV20-1	TRBJ1-5	.	TGCAGTGCCCAGTGGAACGGCAATCAGCCCCAGCATTTT	CSAQWNGNQPQHF
many	TRBV20-1	TRBJ2-3	TRBD1	TGCAGTCTACACAAAGGGAAAGGGACAGGGGGATACGATACGCAGTATTTT	CSLHKGKGTGGYDTQYF
many	TRBV28	TRBJ2-7	.	TGTGCCAGCAGTTTAGCGGCCGAGCAGTACTTC	CASSLAAEQYF
few	TRBV20-1	TRBJ1-2	.	TGCAGTGCTAGACATGCGACAGGTTCCATCTATGGCTACACCTTC	CSARHATGSIYGYTF
many	TRBV5-1	TRBJ2-1	.	TGCGCCAGCAGCCTCTACCATGAGCAGTTCTTC	CASSLYHEQFF
many	TRBV7-6	TRBJ2-2	TRBD2	TGTGCCAGCAGCGGGAGGGGCACCGGGGAGCTGTTTTTT	CASSGRGTGELFF
many	TRBV5-1	TRBJ2-5	TRBD1	TGCGCCAGCAGCTTATTTTCAGGGGGTGGTGAGACCCAGTACTTC	CASSLFSGGGETQYF
many	TRBV6-5	TRBJ2-7	.	TGTGCCAGCAGTCTCGCTGTAACAGCGGTCTACGAGCAGTACTTC	CASSLAVTAVYEQYF
many	TRBV7-2	TRBJ1-1	.	TGTGCCAGCAGGCAATCAGGGACGCAAGCTTTCTTT	CASRQSGTQAFF
many	TRBV10-2	TRBJ2-7	TRBD2	TGCGCCAGCAGAGGGACTAGCGGCCCTGAGCAGTACTTC	CASRGTSGPEQYF
many	TRBV7-9	TRBJ2-1	.	TGTGCCAGCAGCTTAAGGGCCCTAACCAGTGCAACGGTTTACAATGAGCAGTTCTTC	CASSLRALTSATVYNEQFF
many	TRBV7-2	TRBJ2-7	TRBD2	TGTGCCAGCAGCTCCAATGGACTAGTTGGATACGAGCAGTACTTC	CASSSNGLVGYEQYF
many	TRBV30	TRBJ1-2	TRBD1	TGTGCCTGGGGGACAGGGGCGTCAGTCGGTGGCTACACCTTC	CAWGTGASVGGYTF
many	TRBV25-1	TRBJ2-7	.	TGTGCCAGCAGTTTACTAGGGAATGACGAGCAGTACTTC	CASSLLGNDEQYF
few	TRBV19	TRBJ2-1	.	TGTGCCAGTAGTGGAGGAGGGATCATTTACAATGAGCAGTTCTTC	CASSGGGIIYNEQFF
few	TRBV19	TRBJ2-7	TRBD1	TGTGCCATACCGGGACAGCTATACTTC	CAIPGQLYF
many	TRBV28	TRBJ1-4	.	TGTGCCACCGCGGGGACGACTTTTAATGAAAAACTGTTTTTT	CATAGTTFNEKLFF
many	TRBV5-1	TRBJ2-3	.	TGCGCCAGCAGCACCTTCGGAGGGCCTAGCACAGATACGCAGTATTTT	CASSTFGGPSTDTQYF
many	TRBV9	TRBJ2-1	.	TGTGCCAGCAGCGCTCCCGCCTCGAGCCCCTACAATGAGCAGTTCTTC	CASSAPASSPYNEQFF
.	TRBV28	TRBJ2-1	TRBD2	TGTGCCAGCAGTTCATCAGGGACTAGCGGAAAACTGAATGAGCAGTTCTTC	CASSSSGTSGKLNEQFF
many	TRBV20-1	TRBJ2-7	TRBD2	TGCAGTGCTAGGGATGCTAGCGGGAGGGTCCACGAGCAGTACTTC	CSARDASGRVHEQYF
many	TRBV6-1	TRBJ1-1	.	TGTGCCAGCAGAACTCAGGGGTGGAACACTGAAGCTTTCTTT	CASRTQGWNTEAFF
few	TRBV7-2	TRBJ2-6	.	TGTGCCAGCAGCTTAGCCGGGTGGGGAGCCGGGGCCAACGTCCTGACTTTC	CASSLAGWGAGANVLTF
many	TRBV10-3	TRBJ2-3	.	TGTGCCATCAGTGAGCACAGGGTTACAGATACGCAGTATTTT	CAISEHRVTDTQYF
many	TRBV11-2	TRBJ1-4	TRBD1	TGTGCCAGCAAACCGGGACAGCTTTACACTAATGAAAAACTGTTTTTT	CASKPGQLYTNEKLFF
few	TRBV6-5	TRBJ2-1	TRBD2	TGTGCCAGCAGTACCTCGGGACTAGCGGGAGAGGAGCAGTTCTTC	CASSTSGLAGEEQFF
few	TRBV5-4	TRBJ2-4	TRBD1	TGTGCCAGCAGCCTCCGGACAGGGGTTAGAAACATTCAGTACTTC	CASSLRTGVRNIQYF
many	TRBV18	TRBJ2-7	.	TGTGCCAGCTCACCGGCGAGTAACTACGAGCAGTACTTC	CASSPASNYEQYF
.	TRBV25-1	TRBJ2-5	TRBD1	TGTGCCAGCAGTTCACAGGGGATCGTCGAGACCCAGTACTTC	CASSSQGIVETQYF
many	TRBV12-3/TRBV12-4	TRBJ1-1	.	TGTGCCAGCAGTTTAAGCCTCGGCATGAACACTGAAGCTTTCTTT	CASSLSLGMNTEAFF
many	TRBV20-1	TRBJ1-6	.	TGCAGTGCTAGAGTTCAGGGAGGTAGTTCACCCCTCCACTTT	CSARVQGGSSPLHF